This T cell receptor (beta chain) originates from a study of cytomegalovirus exposure and HLA in healthy donors. Amplification used 60 Vbeta primers and 13 Jbeta primers. Assay: immunoSEQ multiplex PCR; the TCRdb copy retains only in-frame clones and omits some. The sample includes roughly 200,000 clones, 70% to 85% of them seen just once. As concerns this clone: Its antigen is unidentified.

Germline values: CDR1 MNHEY, CDR2 SVGAGI. CDR3 length equals 14 residues. Trimming removed 6 bases from V and 2 bases from J, with 14 bases in between. General observations from the study: Upon later analysis, TCR association rates were observed to vary by HLA locus, being highest for DRB1 and lowest for HLA-C.

The chain carries TRBV6-5 and TRBJ2-7, with unresolved D. The sample consisted of PBMCs. This sequence was found in a woman aged 55-69 years in good health and CMV-seropositive. The CDR3 here is CASRLTGATYEQYF. In DNA form, the CDR3 reads TGTGCCAGCAGGTTGACTGGAGCTACCTACGAGCAGTACTTC.